This TCR beta chain is drawn from a study of OX40 agonist ivuxolimab in advanced cancers. Study at large: The patients received agonistic anti-OX40 (CD134) antibody ivuxolimab. Patients with prior anti-PD-1, anti-PD-L1 or anti-CTLA-4 therapy were eligible; 35% to 50% had some. Of the patients, three showed partial responses, one with hepatocellular carcinoma and two with cutaneous melanoma.

Study observations and caveats: On average, a greater number of expanded clones characterised CD8+ T cells relative to CD4+.

As to this clone: Its antigen remains unidentified.

Germline loops: CDR1 GTSNPN, CDR2 SVGIG (reference sequence). The CDR3 covers 13 residues. V was pared by 5 bases and J by 0 bases, with 8 bases between. Repertoires were generated with immunoSEQ multiplex PCR, while TCRdb's copy carries only in-frame clones and drops some. This table has thousands of clones, roughly 70% appearing once. The rearrangement links TRBV30 to TRBJ1-3, with D perhaps TRBD1 (6 bases). The receptor comes from an adult with an advanced solid tumor such as melanoma, head and neck, liver or kidney cancer. The source was CD4+ or CD8+ T cells sorted from blood, collected in a trial of the OX40 agonist ivuxolimab. The CDR3 reads CAWETGSGNTIYF. In DNA form, the CDR3 reads TGTGCCTGGGAGACAGGCTCTGGAAACACCATATATTTT.